Listed below are T cell receptor beta chains from one sample, sequenced in a study of T cells after posttransplantation cyclophosphamide. Sequenced by immunoSEQ multiplex PCR; TCRdb stores in-frame clones only, minus some. The table lists about 4,700 clones, around 66% of them singletons. This specimen consisted of PBMCs, obtained around 290 days after allogeneic stem cell transplant with calcineurin inhibitor and methotrexate. The receptors were sampled from a female patient aged 50-59 years who received an allogeneic stem cell transplant from an unrelated donor, was CMV-positive, and had acute and chronic GVHD. Part of the T cells may come from the graft donor. Each CDR3 is given with its conserved first and last residue. A D gene is named only where the DNA matches it firmly. Size is stated for part of the rows, as once, few or many counts, or as a class when the clone is expanded.

>NA|TRBV19|NA|TRBJ1-1
CASEGRGKNTEAFF
TGTGCCAGTGAGGGTCGTGGGAAGAACACTGAAGCTTTCTTT
>NA|TRBV9|NA|TRBJ1-1
CASSGGDVMNTEAFF
TGTGCCAGCAGCGGCGGAGATGTAATGAACACTGAAGCTTTCTTT
>NA|TRBV7-9|NA|TRBJ1-3
CASSQQGNTIYF
TGTGCCAGCAGCCAACAAGGAAACACCATATATTTT
>NA|TRBV11-2|TRBD2|TRBJ2-7
CASSLGWEGLYEQYF
TGTGCCAGCAGCTTAGGGTGGGAGGGTCTCTACGAGCAGTACTTC
>NA|TRBV28|NA|TRBJ1-5
CASRSNTVPYSNQPQHF
TGTGCCAGCAGGAGCAACACAGTTCCTTATAGCAATCAGCCCCAGCATTTT
>NA|TRBV4-2|TRBD1|TRBJ2-2
CASSQGQGNTGELFF
TGTGCCAGCAGCCAAGGACAGGGGAACACCGGGGAGCTGTTTTTT
>NA|TRBV4-1|TRBD2|TRBJ2-2
CASSQGRIAGANTGELFF
TGCGCCAGCAGCCAAGGGCGTATAGCGGGGGCGAACACCGGGGAGCTGTTTTTT
>few|TRBV19|NA|TRBJ2-7
CASSSRRSGSRYEQYF
TGTGCCAGTAGTTCAAGACGAAGCGGGTCAAGGTACGAGCAGTACTTC
>NA|TRBV6-6|NA|TRBJ2-7
CASSGLGQGNYEQYF
TGTGCCAGCAGTGGACTAGGACAGGGCAACTACGAGCAGTACTTC
>NA|TRBV5-1|TRBD1|TRBJ2-5
CASSPPLSLGQRETQYF
TGCGCCAGCAGCCCGCCCCTTTCGCTGGGACAGAGGGAGACCCAGTACTTC
>NA|TRBV7-2|NA|TRBJ1-5
CASSSGQISNQPQHF
TGTGCCAGCAGCTCCGGACAGATTAGCAATCAGCCCCAGCATTTT
>NA|TRBV11-2|NA|TRBJ2-6
CASSAGVGANVLTF
TGTGCCAGCAGCGCCGGGGTCGGGGCCAACGTCCTGACTTTC
>NA|TRBV9|TRBD1|TRBJ1-2
CASSPAGQGTGYTF
TGTGCCAGCAGCCCAGCGGGACAGGGAACTGGCTACACCTTC
>NA|TRBV19|NA|TRBJ1-2
CASSITGNGYTF
TGTGCCAGTAGTATAACAGGCAATGGCTACACCTTC
>NA|TRBV5-5|NA|TRBJ2-1
CASSLGHLKKDNEQFF
TGTGCCAGCAGCTTGGGACACCTGAAGAAGGACAATGAGCAGTTCTTC
>once|TRBV9|TRBD2|TRBJ2-7
CASSGDQRGSPYEQYF
TGTGCCAGCAGCGGCGACCAGCGGGGGAGTCCCTACGAGCAGTACTTC
>NA|TRBV5-4|TRBD1|TRBJ1-2
CASSSPDRGPYGYTF
TGTGCCAGCAGCTCCCCCGACAGGGGGCCTTATGGCTACACCTTC
>NA|TRBV19|TRBD2|TRBJ2-1
CASRKGGSSYNEQFF
TGTGCCAGCCGAAAAGGCGGGAGTTCCTACAATGAGCAGTTCTTC
>NA|TRBV6-7|NA|TRBJ2-6
CASSGGGANPGANVLTF
TGTGCCAGCAGCGGTGGGGGGGCGAATCCTGGGGCCAACGTCCTGACTTTC
>NA|TRBV7-3|TRBD2|TRBJ2-3
CASSLGPSGLSTDTQYF
TGTGCCAGCAGCTTGGGCCCTAGCGGGCTTAGCACAGATACGCAGTATTTT
>once|TRBV6-1|NA|TRBJ1-2
CASSGLGGSNYGYTF
TGTGCCAGCAGTGGGCTTGGCGGTTCTAACTATGGCTACACCTTC
>NA|TRBV30|TRBD1|TRBJ1-1
CAWSGTGGMVGKAFF
TGTGCCTGGAGTGGGACAGGGGGCATGGTGGGGAAAGCTTTCTTT
>NA|TRBV7-9|TRBD1|TRBJ2-2
CASSPRTGANTGELFF
TGTGCCAGCAGCCCCAGGACAGGGGCGAACACCGGGGAGCTGTTTTTT
>NA|TRBV5-1|NA|TRBJ1-2
CASSSGGYGYTF
TGCGCCAGCAGCTCGGGGGGCTATGGCTACACCTTC
>few|TRBV6-5|TRBD2|TRBJ2-1
CASSSLAGDYNEQFF
TGTGCCAGCAGTTCTCTAGCGGGGGACTACAATGAGCAGTTCTTC
>few|TRBV30|NA|TRBJ1-2
CAWSVQSGGYTF
TGTGCCTGGAGTGTACAAAGTGGTGGCTACACCTTC
>few|TRBV7-2|NA|TRBJ2-5
CASSLNGVDQYF
TGTGCCAGCAGCTTAAACGGGGTGGACCAGTACTTC
>NA|TRBV7-2|NA|TRBJ1-2
CASTASTYGYTF
TGTGCCAGCACCGCATCGACATACGGCTACACCTTC
>NA|TRBV29-1|NA|TRBJ2-5
CSVEGRRTSQETQYF
TGCAGCGTTGAAGGTCGTAGGACAAGCCAAGAGACCCAGTACTTC
>NA|TRBV15|NA|TRBJ2-3
CATSPTPRVLPTDTQYF
TGTGCCACCAGCCCCACCCCGCGTGTTTTACCCACAGATACGCAGTATTTT
>NA|TRBV6-6|TRBD2|TRBJ2-3
CASRASGRLFTDTQYF
TGTGCCAGCAGGGCTAGCGGGAGGCTATTCACAGATACGCAGTATTTT
>NA|TRBV27|TRBD1|TRBJ2-7
CASSYSRIGTGGYEQYF
TGTGCCAGCAGTTACTCTAGGATCGGGACAGGGGGCTACGAGCAGTACTTC
>NA|TRBV2|NA|TRBJ2-3
CASSEARGRRTDTQYF
TGTGCCAGCAGTGAAGCTCGCGGAAGGAGGACAGATACGCAGTATTTT
>NA|TRBV11-3|NA|TRBJ1-1
CASSYSTEAFF
TGTGCCAGCAGCTACAGTACTGAAGCTTTCTTT
>NA|TRBV7-2|NA|TRBJ2-1
CASWQELASYNEQFF
TGTGCCAGCTGGCAGGAATTGGCCTCCTACAATGAGCAGTTCTTC
>NA|TRBV30|TRBD2|TRBJ2-3
CAWSVIAGGTDTQYF
TGTGCCTGGAGTGTTATAGCGGGGGGTACAGATACGCAGTATTTT
>NA|TRBV4-2|TRBD2|TRBJ2-7
CASSQNRPSGGSYEQYF
TGTGCCAGCAGCCAGAATCGCCCTAGCGGGGGATCCTACGAGCAGTACTTC
>once|TRBV30|TRBD1|TRBJ1-3
CAWGDDRGRNTIYF
TGTGCCTGGGGGGATGACAGGGGACGAAACACCATATATTTT
>NA|TRBV5-1|TRBD1|TRBJ1-2
CASSPTGQGTFGYTF
TGCGCCAGCAGCCCGACGGGACAGGGCACGTTTGGCTACACCTTC
>NA|TRBV27|NA|TRBJ1-2
CASSYLGGGYTF
TGTGCCAGCAGTTACTTAGGAGGAGGCTACACCTTC
>NA|TRBV15|NA|TRBJ2-3
CATAELGGADTQYF
TGTGCCACCGCGGAATTAGGTGGAGCAGATACGCAGTATTTT
>NA|TRBV5-1|TRBD1|TRBJ2-3
CASRQGQYTDTQYF
TGCGCCAGCCGCCAGGGACAGTACACAGATACGCAGTATTTT
>NA|TRBV5-7|NA|TRBJ1-1
CASSYSTEAFF
TGTGCCAGCAGCTACAGTACTGAAGCTTTCTTT
>NA|TRBV5-6|TRBD1|TRBJ1-4
CASSSLEGTGVGEKLFF
TGTGCCAGCAGCTCACTGGAAGGGACAGGCGTGGGGGAAAAACTGTTTTTT
>NA|TRBV27|NA|TRBJ2-7
CASRLGRSSYEQYF
TGTGCCAGCCGACTAGGGCGGAGCTCCTACGAGCAGTACTTC